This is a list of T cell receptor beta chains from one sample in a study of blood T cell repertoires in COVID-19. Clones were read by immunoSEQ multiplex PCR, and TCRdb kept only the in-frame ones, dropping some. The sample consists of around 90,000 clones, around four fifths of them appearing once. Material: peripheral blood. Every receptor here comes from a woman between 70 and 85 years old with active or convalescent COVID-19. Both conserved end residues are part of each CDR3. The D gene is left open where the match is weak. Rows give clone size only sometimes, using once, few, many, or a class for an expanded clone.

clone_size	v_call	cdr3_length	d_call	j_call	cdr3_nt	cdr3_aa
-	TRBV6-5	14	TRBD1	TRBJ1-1	TGTGCCAGCAGTTACTTCGACAGGGTGACTGAAGCTTTCTTT	CASSYFDRVTEAFF
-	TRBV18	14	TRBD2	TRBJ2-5	TGTGCCAGCTCACGGACTAGCATGGAAGGGACCCAGTACTTC	CASSRTSMEGTQYF
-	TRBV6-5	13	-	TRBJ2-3	TGTGCCAGCAGAGGACTTAGCACAGATACGCAGTATTTT	CASRGLSTDTQYF
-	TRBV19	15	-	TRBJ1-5	TGTGCCAGTAGTCCCCGGACAGTTAGCAATCAGCCCCAGCATTTT	CASSPRTVSNQPQHF
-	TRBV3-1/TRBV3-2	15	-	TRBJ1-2	TGTGCCAGCAGCCAAGATCTACAGGGCTGGAGTGGCTACACCTTC	CASSQDLQGWSGYTF
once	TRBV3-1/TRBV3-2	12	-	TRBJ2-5	TGTGCCAGCAGCCACGGTAAAGAGACCCAGTACTTC	CASSHGKETQYF
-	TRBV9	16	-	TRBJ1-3	TGTGCCAGCAGCGCCCCTCAGGGTTTCTCTGGAAACACCATATATTTT	CASSAPQGFSGNTIYF
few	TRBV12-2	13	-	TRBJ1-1	TGTGCAAGTCGCTTTCAATTTCCCACTGAAGCTTTCTTT	CASRFQFPTEAFF
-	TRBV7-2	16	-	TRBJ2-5	TGTGCCAGCAGCCAGAACTACAGGCGTCAAGGGGAGACCCAGTACTTC	CASSQNYRRQGETQYF
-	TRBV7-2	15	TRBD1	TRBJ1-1	TGTGCCAGCAGCTTCTTCCAGGGGGTCAACACTGAAGCTTTCTTT	CASSFFQGVNTEAFF
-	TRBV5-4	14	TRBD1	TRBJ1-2	TGTGCCAGCAGCTTGGAACAGGGGGTTGGAGGCTACACCTTC	CASSLEQGVGGYTF
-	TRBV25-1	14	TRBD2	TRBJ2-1	TGTGCCAGCCAGCCCTCCGGGGGGTACAATGAGCAGTTCTTC	CASQPSGGYNEQFF
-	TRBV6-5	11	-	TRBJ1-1	TGTGCCAGCAGGGGGGGAACTGAAGCTTTCTTT	CASRGGTEAFF
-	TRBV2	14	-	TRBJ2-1	TGTGCCAGCAGCCTTTCCGAGGGATACAATGAGCAGTTCTTC	CASSLSEGYNEQFF
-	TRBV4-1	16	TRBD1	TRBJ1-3	TGCGCCAGCAGCCCGGGCAGGGGGTACTCTGGAAACACCATATATTTT	CASSPGRGYSGNTIYF
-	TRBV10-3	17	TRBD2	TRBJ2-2	TGTGCCATCAGTGTTACTAGCGGGGGGCCGAACACCGGGGAGCTGTTTTTT	CAISVTSGGPNTGELFF
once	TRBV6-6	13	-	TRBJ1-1	TGTGCCAGCAGTTACTCGGAACGGGACACTTCCCCATTT	CASSYSERDTSPF
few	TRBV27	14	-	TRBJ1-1	TGTGCCAGCAGTCCAGGGGTATTGAACACTGAAGCTTTCTTT	CASSPGVLNTEAFF
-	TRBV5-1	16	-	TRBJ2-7	TGCGCCAGCAGCTTGGCCGGGAGAGGGGGCCTCTACGAGCAGTACTTC	CASSLAGRGGLYEQYF
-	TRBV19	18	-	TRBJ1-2	TGTGCCAGTAGTCCTCTGGGGGCAGCGTCCGTAGCTAACTATGGCTACACCTTC	CASSPLGAASVANYGYTF
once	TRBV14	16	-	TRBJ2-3	TGTGCCAGCAGCCATTTCGGTATAATCACCACAGATACGCAGTATTTT	CASSHFGIITTDTQYF
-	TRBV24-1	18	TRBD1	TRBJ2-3	TGTGCCACCAGTGACGGGACAGGTCCCATTCGAGTTGTAGATACGCAGTATTTT	CATSDGTGPIRVVDTQYF
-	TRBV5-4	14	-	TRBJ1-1	TGTGCCAGCAGCTTGTCGACAGGAGTAAACGAAGCTTTCTTT	CASSLSTGVNEAFF
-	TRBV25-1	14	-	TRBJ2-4	TGTGCCAGCAGTGCGGCAGGGGAAAAAAACATTCAGTACTTC	CASSAAGEKNIQYF
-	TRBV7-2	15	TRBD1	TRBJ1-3	TGTGCCAGCAGCTGGACAGGGGACTCTGGAAACACCATATATTTT	CASSWTGDSGNTIYF
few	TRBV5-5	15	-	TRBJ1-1	TGTGCCAGCAGCTCCCTACAGGGTAGTTACACTGAAGCTTTCTTT	CASSSLQGSYTEAFF
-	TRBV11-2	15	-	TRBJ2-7	TGTGCCAGCAGCTTAGGTCAGGGATACGACTACGAGCAGTACTTC	CASSLGQGYDYEQYF
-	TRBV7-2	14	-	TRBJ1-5	TGTGCCAGCAGCTTTGGCAGGGGTGATCAGCCCCAGCATTTT	CASSFGRGDQPQHF
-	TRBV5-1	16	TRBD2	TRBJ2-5	TGCGCCAGCAGCTTGTCACGGGGGGGCCCCCGAGAGACCCAGTACTTC	CASSLSRGGPRETQYF
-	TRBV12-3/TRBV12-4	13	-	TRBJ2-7	TGTGCCAGCAGTTTACAGGCGCTCACTGCGCAGTACTTC	CASSLQALTAQYF
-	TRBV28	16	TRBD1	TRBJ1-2	TGTGCCAGCAGTTTAACGCGGGACAGGGGGCGCGGTGGCTACACCTTC	CASSLTRDRGRGGYTF
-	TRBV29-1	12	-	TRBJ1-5	TGCAGCGTTTCAGGGCCCAATCAGCCCCAGCATTTT	CSVSGPNQPQHF
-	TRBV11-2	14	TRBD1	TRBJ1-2	TGTGCCAGCAGCTCCGGGACAGCCGGCTATGGCTACACCTTC	CASSSGTAGYGYTF
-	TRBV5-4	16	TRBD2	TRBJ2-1	TGTGCCAGCAGAGCACTAGCGGGGGGCAACTACAATGAGCAGTTCTTC	CASRALAGGNYNEQFF
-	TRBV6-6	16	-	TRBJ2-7	TGTGCCAGCAGTAAAACCGACTACAGGGTTTGGTACGAGCAGTACTTC	CASSKTDYRVWYEQYF
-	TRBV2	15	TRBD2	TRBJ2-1	TGTGCCAGCAGTGTGGCTAGCGGGGCCACCAATGAGCAGTTCTTC	CASSVASGATNEQFF
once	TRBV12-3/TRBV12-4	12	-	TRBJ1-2	TGTGCCAGCAGTCATCGGGACACTGGCTACACCTTC	CASSHRDTGYTF
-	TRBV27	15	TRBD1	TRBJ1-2	TGTGCCAGCAGTTTAAGGACAGGCTTGGGCTATGGCTACACCTTC	CASSLRTGLGYGYTF
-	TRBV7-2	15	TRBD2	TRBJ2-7	TGTGCCAGCAGCCGCGGGGGGGGACTCCTGAACGAGCAGTACTTC	CASSRGGGLLNEQYF
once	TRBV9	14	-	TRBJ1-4	TGTGCCAGCAGCGCCCGAGCCGTGGGAGGGAAACTGTTTTTT	CASSARAVGGKLFF